The following is a TCR beta chain sequence with its context. Tregs were sorted as CD4+CD25+CD127-/low cells. The CDR3 is made up of 13 amino acids. V dropped 4 bases and J dropped 5 bases, with 7 bases sitting between them. Per germline, CDR1 KGHDR and CDR2 SFDVKD. TCRdb passed the 5' RACE reads through MiXCR, listing each CDR3 protein once. Found here are 35,000 to 45,000 distinct CDR3 sequences, roughly a fifth of them singletons; the top ten hold 3.5% to 4.5%. This receptor was taken from a female donor with breast cancer. The sample consisted of Tregs sorted from a lymph node. This chain connects TRBV24-1 to TRBJ2-2; D is ambiguous. In DNA, the CDR3 is TGTGCCACCAGTGAACGGCTGACCGGGGAGCTGTTTTTT. The encoded protein is CATSERLTGELFF.